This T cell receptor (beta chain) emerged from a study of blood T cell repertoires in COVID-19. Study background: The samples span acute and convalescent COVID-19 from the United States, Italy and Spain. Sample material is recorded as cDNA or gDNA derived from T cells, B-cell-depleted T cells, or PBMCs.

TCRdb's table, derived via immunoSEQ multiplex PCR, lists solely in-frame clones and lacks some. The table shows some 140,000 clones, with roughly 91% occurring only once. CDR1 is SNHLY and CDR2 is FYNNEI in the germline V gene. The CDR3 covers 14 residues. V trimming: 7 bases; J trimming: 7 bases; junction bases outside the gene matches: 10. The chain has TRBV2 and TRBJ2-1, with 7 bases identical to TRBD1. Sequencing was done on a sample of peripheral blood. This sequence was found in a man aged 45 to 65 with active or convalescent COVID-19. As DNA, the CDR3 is TGTGCCAGCAAGGGTGGGACAGCTATGAATGAGCAGTTCTTC. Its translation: CASKGGTAMNEQFF.